The source of this TCR beta chain is a study of blood T cells in healthy people across ages (dated by TCRdb to about 2015). Context from the whole study: In model experiments, roughly one uniquely barcoded TCR beta cDNA molecule per two T cells was captured by template switching. Age-related changes in TCR beta repertoire diversity were measured in the study by deep sequencing normalized with unique cDNA molecular identifiers. The study analyzed two additional independent replicas of 1 million unique cDNA reads from the same blood draw for two donors, one aged 18 to 30 and one aged 80 or older. Donors of different ages were randomly distributed across sequencing lanes to avoid experimental bias. The donors were split into four age groups: young (average around 15 years), middle-aged (39), aged (about 62) and long-lived (approximately 80).

Libraries were made using 5' RACE. Data came from an Illumina HiSeq 2500. The second PCR ran for roughly 6 to 11 cycles and used a J-beta primer mix along with a sample-barcoded 5' primer. Each TCR beta cDNA molecule received a unique molecular identifier from a template-switch 5' adaptor carrying 12 random nucleotides. Each sample yielded at least 3 million CDR3-containing paired-end reads. First-strand cDNA was synthesized from all RNA with the Mint cDNA synthesis kit, primed by a TRBC-specific oligonucleotide. All cDNA was treated with uracil-DNA glycosylase and then went through a first 18-cycle PCR with the universal primers M1SS and BC2_uni_R. The study's own analysis went as follows. Each sample was normalized by randomly selecting 1 million high-quality reads, each carrying a distinct molecular identifier. Reads with shared molecular identifiers were discarded instead of being binned into consensus sequences. MiTCR, run with a Q25 quality threshold and the strictest error-elimination algorithm, handled CDR3 identification, clonotype clustering and error correction. A nonparametric unseen species model with Euler transformation was used to estimate lower-bound total TCR beta diversity. The raw public reads went through TCRdb reprocessing: fastp at Q25, MiXCR clone calling, in-frame beta chains kept. Under each unique CDR3 protein, matching rows form one entry showing the most common genes and DNA. These V and J calls rely on TCRdb rather than the paper's analysis. This sample has roughly 700,000 distinct CDR3 sequences in its table, and about half of those were observed once. The top ten constitute roughly 34% of the sample.

Study-wide conclusions, independent of this receptor: A strong correlation was found between observed TCR beta diversity and the percentage of naive T cells measured by flow cytometry. Donor CMV infection status was unknown, potentially confounding age-related changes in expanded clonotypes. As age increased, observed TCR beta diversity per million T cells dropped in a roughly linear way, and a significant reduction was already evident by age about 40. Estimates of total diversity based on one million sequenced T cells were regarded as lower bounds and as underestimates. Compared with the aged group, the long-lived group had more naive CD4+ T cells, fewer expanded clones and increased TCR diversity, suggesting age selection. Conclusive comparison of naive and antigen-experienced compartments was prevented by the profiling of bulk unsorted PBMCs.

This clonotype occurred a few times. Its target antigen remains unknown. No base quality values were provided; no much bigger clone lies one nucleotide off. From the cysteine through the phenylalanine, the CDR3 covers 12 amino acids. This entry keeps only the CDR3 DNA: 36 bases, framed from base 1. The germline V gene (reference sequence) sets CDR1 to DFQATT and CDR2 to SNEGSKA. V drops 4 bases and J drops 0 bases, leaving 7 bases in between. Donors were 39 systemically healthy Caucasian individuals from Russia aged roughly 6 to 95 years. Ten milliliters of peripheral blood were drawn from each donor into EDTA-treated Vacutainer tubes. PBMCs were isolated by Ficoll-Paque density-gradient centrifugation, with at least 6 million obtained per sample. Trizol reagent was used to extract total RNA from PBMCs, with at least 6 micrograms per sample. The percentages of naive CD45RAhigh/CD27high T cells were determined by flow cytometry on a PBMC aliquot from every donor.

The rearranged chain carries TRBV20-1 and TRBJ2-7, with no confidently assigned D gene. The sequenced sample consisted of blood. The origin of this receptor is an older woman in good health. The CDR3 is CSATMNSYEQYF. The DNA sequence is given as TGCAGTGCTACGATGAACTCCTACGAGCAGTACTTC.